This TCR beta chain was found in a study of Graves' ophthalmopathy and Graves' hyperthyroidism (dated by TCRdb to between 2018 and 2020). About the investigation overall: Peripheral blood was collected at initial diagnosis, before any treatment. To tell Graves' ophthalmopathy apart from Graves' hyperthyroidism, and to predict which patients would progress to ophthalmopathy, the study relied on TCR beta repertoire signatures. In total, approximately 140 blood samples were TCR-sequenced: fewer than 50 ophthalmopathy, some 75 hyperthyroidism and some 17 hyperthyroidism-to-ophthalmopathy patients. A discovery set of 100 or so patients (roughly 41 ophthalmopathy, around 57 stable hyperthyroidism) was enrolled to explore V-J signatures distinguishing ophthalmopathy from hyperthyroidism. An independent validation cohort was composed of 18 hyperthyroidism patients and over 15 patients who later progressed from hyperthyroidism to ophthalmopathy. In five or six hyperthyroidism patients, T-cell repertoires of thyroid tissue and blood were compared. Following sampling, methimazole starting at 30 mg daily was administered to hyperthyroidism patients, and high-dose intravenous methylprednisolone was administered to ophthalmopathy patients. The roughly 91 discovery patients were randomly divided into training and test sets at a 7:3 ratio.

TCR beta CDR3 regions were amplified from RNA transcripts for repertoire sequencing. HTBI primers and the Qiagen OneStep RT-PCR kit were used in a first-round RT-PCR, which was followed by a second-round multiplex PCR, size selection and purification. Sequencing of the libraries was carried out on an Illumina HiSeq2000 in paired-end mode with 100 bp reads. From the authors' description of their analysis: SOAPnuke was used to process the reads, throwing out any read that had adapters, had uncalled bases, had a mean Phred below 15, or lacked an exact constant-primer or identifier match. COPE v1.2.5 was used to merge the high-quality paired reads. Each unique nucleotide sequence was defined as a clonotype, and clonotypes were aligned to IMGT TRB V, D and J references with MiTCR v1.1. The analysis was limited to V-J combinations with a frequency above 0.0001, which together covered just over 98% of the repertoires. For each V-J combination, a TCR clonal expansion and chaos score was defined as F50 clonal expansion divided by the chaos observed in the TCRdist matrix. Welch's t-statistics and random forest were used to reduce the features to about a dozen V-J combinations, which were then used as input to a naive Bayes classifier. The similarity between thyroid and blood repertoires was quantified using the Morisita-Horn index. TCRdb reanalyzed the raw reads on its own, using fastp at Q25 for trimming and MiXCR for clone calling, and kept in-frame beta chains. CDR3 protein duplicates are merged, each entry listing the most common genes and DNA. For this entry, the V and J calls and clone size follow TCRdb and not the study's own pipeline. Across this sample there are a few hundred thousand distinct CDR3 sequences, with approximately 15% seen only once. Approximately 7% of the sample is taken by the ten largest.

The research as a whole found: Most expanded thyroid clonotypes with frequency above 0.001 were also detected in blood, suggesting blood repertoires may reflect the thyroid immune response. No statistical method was used to set the sample size in advance, and the investigators knew which group each participant was assigned to. In cross-validation, the 13-signature model distinguished ophthalmopathy from stable hyperthyroidism with just over 85% sensitivity and 81% to 82% specificity, while in the test set the corresponding values were about 80% and 75%. In validation, the model predicted ophthalmopathy progression with nearly 71% sensitivity and approximately 78% specificity; some 13 predicted patients were CT-confirmed with GO in a median of about 6.2 months.

The CDR3 spans 15 residues, from the cysteine through the phenylalanine. Only the CDR3 DNA stays, 45 bases, in frame from base 1. CDR1 and CDR2, looked up from the germline V gene, are SGHRS and YFSETQ. Trimming takes 0 bases from V and 3 bases from J, and the germline ends sit 10 bases apart. Hyperthyroidism was defined as stable when no progression to ophthalmopathy occurred within 18 months of follow-up. Patients with hyperthyroidism were aged 18 to 65 years, had been newly diagnosed, and had a disease duration of less than 2 months. Patients with other autoimmune diseases, uncontrolled infections, pregnancy or lactation were excluded. Diagnosis relied on clinical symptoms, serum thyroxine, TRAb, thyroid ultrasound and orbital computed tomography. Using Ficoll-Paque density gradient centrifugation, PBMCs were isolated from 9 to 10 ml of fresh peripheral blood. Trizol reagent was used to extract the total RNA, and its quality was then checked on an Agilent 2100 Bioanalyzer.

This clonotype has just a few counts. Its antigen is still unknown. No base qualities exist here, and no much larger clone lies one base off it. The sequencing sample was made of peripheral blood. This chain is built from TRBV5-1 and TRBJ1-3, with TRBD1 tentatively as D gene (6 bases match). The TCR originated in a young woman with stable Graves' hyperthyroidism. Donor details come from another sample of the same person, matched by shared clones. In nucleotides, the sequence is TGCGCCAGCAGCTTGGACAGGGTGGTTGGAAACACCATATATTTT. Its product reads: CASSLDRVVGNTIYF.